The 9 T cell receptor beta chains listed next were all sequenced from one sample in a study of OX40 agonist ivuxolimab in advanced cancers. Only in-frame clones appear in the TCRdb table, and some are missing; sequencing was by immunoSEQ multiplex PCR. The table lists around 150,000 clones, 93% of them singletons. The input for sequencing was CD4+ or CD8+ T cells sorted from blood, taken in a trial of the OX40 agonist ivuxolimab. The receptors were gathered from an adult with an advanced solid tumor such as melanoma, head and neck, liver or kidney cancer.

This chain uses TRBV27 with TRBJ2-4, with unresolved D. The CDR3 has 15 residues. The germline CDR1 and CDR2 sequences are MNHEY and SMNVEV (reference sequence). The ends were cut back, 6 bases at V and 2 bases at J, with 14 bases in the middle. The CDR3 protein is CASSPTSGSKNIQYF. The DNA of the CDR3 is TGTGCCAGCAGCCCGACCTCCGGGTCCAAAAACATTCAGTACTTC.

The CDR3 reads CASSVGRRTYNEQFF. CDR3 nucleotide sequence: TGTGCCAGCAGTGTGGGACGACGAACCTACAATGAGCAGTTCTTC. The J gene is TRBJ2-1, the V gene TRBV25-1; D may be TRBD1 or TRBD2 (5 bases each). V was trimmed by 4 bases and J by 2 bases, leaving 12 bases between them. Germline CDR1 and CDR2: MGHDK and SYGVNS. CDR3 length: 15 amino acids.

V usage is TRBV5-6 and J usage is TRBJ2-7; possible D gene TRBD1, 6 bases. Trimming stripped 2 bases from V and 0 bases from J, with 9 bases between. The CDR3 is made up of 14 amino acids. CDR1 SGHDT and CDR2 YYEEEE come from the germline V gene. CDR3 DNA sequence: TGTGCCAGCAGCTTCCGACAGGACTCCTACGAGCAGTACTTC. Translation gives CASSFRQDSYEQYF.

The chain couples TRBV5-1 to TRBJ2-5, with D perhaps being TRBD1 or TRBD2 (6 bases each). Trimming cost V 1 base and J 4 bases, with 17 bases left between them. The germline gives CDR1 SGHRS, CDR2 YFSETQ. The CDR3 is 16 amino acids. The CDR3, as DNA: TGCGCCAGCAGCTTGCGTATGGGGGGCCGTCGAGAGACCCAGTACTTC. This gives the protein CASSLRMGGRRETQYF.

The CDR3 bases are TGTGCCAGCTCACCAGCCTTTGGAGGGGTCGACGAGCAGTACTTC. It encodes CASSPAFGGVDEQYF. The chain combines TRBV18 with TRBJ2-7; D may be TRBD2 (6 bases). The CDR3 totals 15 residues. Per germline, CDR1 KGHSH and CDR2 LQKENI. V shed 2 bases and J shed 5 bases, with 16 bases lying between them.

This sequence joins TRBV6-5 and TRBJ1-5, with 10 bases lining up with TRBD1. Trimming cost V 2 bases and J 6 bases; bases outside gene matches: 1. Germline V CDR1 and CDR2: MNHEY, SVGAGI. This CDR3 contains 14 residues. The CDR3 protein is CASSYGQGGQPQHF. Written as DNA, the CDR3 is TGTGCCAGCAGTTACGGACAGGGGGGTCAGCCCCAGCATTTT.

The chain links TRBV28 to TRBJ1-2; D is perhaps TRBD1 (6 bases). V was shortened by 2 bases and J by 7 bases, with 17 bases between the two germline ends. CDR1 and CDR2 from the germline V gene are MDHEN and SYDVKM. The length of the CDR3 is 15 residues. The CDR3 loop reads CASSLEPGARPGYTF. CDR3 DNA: TGTGCCAGCAGTTTAGAGCCGGGGGCGCGTCCTGGCTACACCTTC.

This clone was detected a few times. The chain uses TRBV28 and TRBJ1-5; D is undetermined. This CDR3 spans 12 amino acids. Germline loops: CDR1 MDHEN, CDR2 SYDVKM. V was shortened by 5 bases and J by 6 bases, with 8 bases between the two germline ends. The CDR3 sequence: CASSLMSQPQHF. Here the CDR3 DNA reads TGTGCCAGCAGTCTTATGAGTCAGCCCCAGCATTTT.

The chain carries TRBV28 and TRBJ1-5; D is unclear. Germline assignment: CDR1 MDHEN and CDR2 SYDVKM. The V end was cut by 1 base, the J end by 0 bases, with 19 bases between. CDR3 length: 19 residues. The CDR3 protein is CASSLFAVGPQYSNQPQHF. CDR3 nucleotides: TGTGCCAGCAGTTTATTCGCCGTTGGACCCCAGTATAGCAATCAGCCCCAGCATTTT.